A few counts support the clone carrying this T cell receptor beta chain. Its target is not known. An end of the junction differs from the germline gene, which may be a read error. The sequenced patients had an expansion of CD8+CD57+ cells seen by flow cytometry. Everyone among the patients had severe acquired aplastic anemia. This entry comes from a study of CD8+CD57+ T cells in acquired aplastic anemia. Study results and limitations: In common between the patients and the controls were some 29 CD8+ CDR3 sequences. Simpson's diversity of CD8+ cells was not significantly different in patients compared with controls.

Genomic DNA, the template, was used for profiling of the TCR beta VDJ and CDR3. TCRdb reprocessed the reads via MiXCR and lists one record per CDR3 protein. The sample lists about 240,000 distinct CDR3 sequences; around 45% were seen once. The specimen sequenced was sorted CD4+, CD8+, or CD8+CD57+ T cells (not recorded which) from PBMCs. This TCR came from a human donor with aplastic anemia.

CDR3 nucleotide sequence: TGTGCCAACAGCTTACGGGACAGGATGAACGAGCAGTACTTC. Residues: CANSLRDRMNEQYF. The rearrangement uses TRBV5-1 and TRBJ2-7; TRBD1 agrees at 8 bases. The CDR3 is made up of 14 amino acids. CDR1 is SGHRS, CDR2 YFSETQ, per germline.